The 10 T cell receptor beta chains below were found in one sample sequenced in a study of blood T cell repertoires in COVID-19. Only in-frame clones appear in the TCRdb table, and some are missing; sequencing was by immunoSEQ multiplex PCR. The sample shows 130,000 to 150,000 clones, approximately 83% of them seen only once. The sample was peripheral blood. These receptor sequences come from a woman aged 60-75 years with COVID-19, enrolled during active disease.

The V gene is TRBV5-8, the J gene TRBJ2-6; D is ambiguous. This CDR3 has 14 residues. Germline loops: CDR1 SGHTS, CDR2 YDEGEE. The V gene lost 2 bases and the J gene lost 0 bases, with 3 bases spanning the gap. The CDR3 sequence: CASSFYSGANVLTF. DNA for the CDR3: TGTGCCAGCAGCTTCTACTCTGGGGCCAACGTCCTGACTTTC.

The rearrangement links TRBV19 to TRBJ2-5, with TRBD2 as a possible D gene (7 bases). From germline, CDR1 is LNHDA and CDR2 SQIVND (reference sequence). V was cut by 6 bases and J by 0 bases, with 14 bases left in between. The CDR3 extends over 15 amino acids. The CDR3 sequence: CASRTRGANQETQYF. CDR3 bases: TGTGCCAGTAGGACCCGGGGGGCTAACCAAGAGACCCAGTACTTC.

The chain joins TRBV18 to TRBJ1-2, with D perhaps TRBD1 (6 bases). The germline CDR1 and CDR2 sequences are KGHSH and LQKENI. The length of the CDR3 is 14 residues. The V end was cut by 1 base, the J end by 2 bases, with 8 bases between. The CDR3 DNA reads TGTGCCAGCTCACCACAAACAGGGAACTATGGCTACACCTTC. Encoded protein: CASSPQTGNYGYTF.

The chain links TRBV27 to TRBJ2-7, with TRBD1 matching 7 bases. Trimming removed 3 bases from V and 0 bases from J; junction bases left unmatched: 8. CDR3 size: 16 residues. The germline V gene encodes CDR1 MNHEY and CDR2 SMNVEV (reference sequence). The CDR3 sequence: CASSLVPGQVSYEQYF. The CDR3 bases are TGTGCCAGCAGTTTGGTTCCAGGACAGGTCTCCTACGAGCAGTACTTC.

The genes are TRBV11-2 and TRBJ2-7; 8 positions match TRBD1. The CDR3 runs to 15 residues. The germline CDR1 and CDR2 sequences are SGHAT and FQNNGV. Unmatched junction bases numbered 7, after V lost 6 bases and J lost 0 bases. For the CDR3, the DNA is TGTGCCAGCAGACGACAGGGGCTGAGCTCCTACGAGCAGTACTTC. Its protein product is CASRRQGLSSYEQYF.

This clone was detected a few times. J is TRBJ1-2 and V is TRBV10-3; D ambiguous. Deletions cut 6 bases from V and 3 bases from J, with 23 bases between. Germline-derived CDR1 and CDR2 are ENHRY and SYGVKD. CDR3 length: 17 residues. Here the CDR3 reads CAIRGPGGQDEDYGYTF. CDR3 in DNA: TGTGCCATCAGGGGCCCGGGAGGGCAGGATGAGGACTATGGCTACACCTTC.

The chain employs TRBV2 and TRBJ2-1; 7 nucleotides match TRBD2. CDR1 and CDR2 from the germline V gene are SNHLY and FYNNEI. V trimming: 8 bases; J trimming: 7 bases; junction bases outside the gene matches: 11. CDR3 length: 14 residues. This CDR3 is CASGGGTLTNEQFF. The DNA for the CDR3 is TGTGCCAGCGGGGGGGGGACTTTAACTAATGAGCAGTTCTTC.

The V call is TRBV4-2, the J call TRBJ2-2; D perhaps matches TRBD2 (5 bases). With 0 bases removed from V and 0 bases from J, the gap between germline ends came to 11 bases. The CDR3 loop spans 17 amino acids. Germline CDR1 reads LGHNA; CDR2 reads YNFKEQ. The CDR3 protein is CASSQDFLAANTGELFF. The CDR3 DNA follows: TGTGCCAGCAGCCAAGATTTCCTAGCAGCGAACACCGGGGAGCTGTTTTTT.

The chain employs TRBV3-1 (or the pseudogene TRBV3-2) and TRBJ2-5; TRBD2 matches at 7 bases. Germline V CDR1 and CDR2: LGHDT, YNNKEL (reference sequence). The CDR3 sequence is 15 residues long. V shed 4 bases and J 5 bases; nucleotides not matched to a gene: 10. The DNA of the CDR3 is TGTGCCAGCAGCCGAACGACTAGCACTTCGGAGACCCAGTACTTC. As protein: CASSRTTSTSETQYF.

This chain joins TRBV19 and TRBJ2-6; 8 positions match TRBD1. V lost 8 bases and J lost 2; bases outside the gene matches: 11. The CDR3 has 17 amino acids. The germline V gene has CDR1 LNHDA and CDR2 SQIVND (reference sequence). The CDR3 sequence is CASGLRQGRPGANVLTF. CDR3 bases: TGTGCCAGTGGCTTGCGACAGGGGCGCCCTGGGGCCAACGTCCTGACTTTC. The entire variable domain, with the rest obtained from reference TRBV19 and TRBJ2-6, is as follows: DGGITQSPKYLFRKEGQNVTLSCEQNLNHDAMYWYRQDPGQGLRLIYYSQIVNDFQKGDIAEGYSVSREKKESFPLTVTSAQKNPTAFYLCASGLRQGRPGANVLTFGAGSRLTVL.